The text below deals with one T cell receptor (beta chain). Its antigen is still unknown. Exclusion applied to patients with autoimmune disease history or systemic immunosuppression. The entry originates in a study of OX40 agonist ivuxolimab in advanced cancers. The wider study: An anti-OX40 (CD134) antibody with agonistic activity, ivuxolimab, was administered to patients. Patient treatment consisted of intravenous ivuxolimab administration every 2 weeks at 0.01 to 10 mg/kg.

TCRdb's table, derived via immunoSEQ multiplex PCR, lists solely in-frame clones and lacks some. The sample holds about 69,000 clones; around 91% are singletons and the top ten take about 10%. CDR3 length equals 13 residues. With 4 bases removed from V and 5 bases from J, the gap between germline ends came to 12 bases. The germline V gene encodes CDR1 GTSNPN and CDR2 SVGIG (reference sequence). Study-level findings and limits: Several nonresponders also turned out to have low normalized T-cell clonal expansion.

The material was CD4+ or CD8+ T cells sorted from blood, obtained in a trial of the OX40 agonist ivuxolimab. This receptor was obtained from an adult with an advanced solid tumor such as melanoma, head and neck, liver or kidney cancer. J is TRBJ1-5 and V is TRBV30, with D uncertain. In DNA form, the CDR3 reads TGTGCCTGGAATGCGGGGAGCTATCAGCCCCAGCATTTT. Amino acid sequence: CAWNAGSYQPQHF.